The present T cell receptor (beta chain) was sequenced within a study of identical twins. Study-wide findings and caveats: While abundant cord blood beta clonotypes carried fewer insertions, memory repertoires showed no such pattern.

Concerning this clonotype: Antigen unknown.

Healthy Caucasian individuals made up all the donors. Through template switching, a universal primer site was introduced, and the cDNA contained unique molecular identifiers. TCRdb reprocessed the 5' RACE reads with MiXCR, giving one entry per CDR3 protein. The table has around 670,000 distinct CDR3 sequences, 6% to 6.5% seen once; the top ten hold around 1.9%. With 6 bases clipped from V and 0 bases from J, the junction kept 20 bases outside the gene matches. CDR3 length equals 21 residues. Germline CDR1 is SGHAT and CDR2 is FQNNGV. V is TRBV11-2 and J is TRBJ1-5; 10 positions match TRBD1. The TCR sequence derives from a man between 18 and 29 years old in good health. Sequencing input: naive T cells sorted from blood. This chain's CDR3 is CASRKSRRGQGRLYSNQPQHF. The DNA for the CDR3 is TGTGCCAGCAGAAAAAGTCGCCGGGGACAGGGGCGACTATATAGCAATCAGCCCCAGCATTTT.